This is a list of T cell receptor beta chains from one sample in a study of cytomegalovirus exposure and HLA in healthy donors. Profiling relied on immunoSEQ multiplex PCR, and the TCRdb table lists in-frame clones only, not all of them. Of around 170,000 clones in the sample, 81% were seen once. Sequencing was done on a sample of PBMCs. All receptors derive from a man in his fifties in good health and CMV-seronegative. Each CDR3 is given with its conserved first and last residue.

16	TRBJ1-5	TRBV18	CASSPMVGPGRQPQHF
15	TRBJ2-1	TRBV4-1	CASTRRGGADNEQFF
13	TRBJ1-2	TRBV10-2	CANSRDRVWGYTF
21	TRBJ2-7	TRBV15	CATSREKILRGTGARSYEQYF
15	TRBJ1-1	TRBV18	CASSPPGAWDTEAFF
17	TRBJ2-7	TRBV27	CASTISPPAPIIYEQYF
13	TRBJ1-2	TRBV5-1	CASSLSLGNGYTF
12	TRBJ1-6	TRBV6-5	CASSYKLSPLHF
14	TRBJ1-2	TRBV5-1	CASSDQVSNYGYTF
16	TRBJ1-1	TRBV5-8	CASSFSLTGQSTEAFF
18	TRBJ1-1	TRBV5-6	CASSLREGRLFVNTEAFF
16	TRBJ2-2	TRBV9	CASSPLAGGLTGELFF
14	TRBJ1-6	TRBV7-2	CASSPGRPNSPLHF
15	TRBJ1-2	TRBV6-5	CASRTGGQGDYGYTF
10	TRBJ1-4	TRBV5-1	CAGSGEKLFF
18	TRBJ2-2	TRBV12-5	CASGPNLGQASYTGELFF
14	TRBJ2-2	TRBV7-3	CASSWAGGSGELFF
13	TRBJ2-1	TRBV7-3	CASSRLVDNEQFF
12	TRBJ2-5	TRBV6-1	CASSETWETQYF
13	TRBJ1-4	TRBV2	CASGGDGGEKLFF
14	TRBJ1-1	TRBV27	CASSLSQGVFEAFF
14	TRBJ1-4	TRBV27	CASSFLGQEEKLFF
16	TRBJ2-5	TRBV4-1	CASSQPSGGTQETQYF
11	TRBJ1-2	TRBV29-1	CSVGGGSGYTF
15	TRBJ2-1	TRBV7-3	CASSPRQGPYNEQFF
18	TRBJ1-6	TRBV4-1	CASSQGDRGSSYNSPLHF
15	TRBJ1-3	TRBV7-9	CASSPQGSSGNTIYF
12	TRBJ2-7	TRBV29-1	CSVVAGSYEQYF
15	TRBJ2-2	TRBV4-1	CASTLGGGVTGELFF
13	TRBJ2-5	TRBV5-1	CASSLLAEETQYF
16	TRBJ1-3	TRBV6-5	CASSYSYRGSGNTIYF
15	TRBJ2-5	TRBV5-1	CASSGAGGNGETQYF
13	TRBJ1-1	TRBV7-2	CASSLRVGQEAFF
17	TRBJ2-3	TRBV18	CASSLGASRAGEDTQYF
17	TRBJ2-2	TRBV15	CATSRALAGLVGGELFF
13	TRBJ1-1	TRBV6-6	CASSADSYTEAFF
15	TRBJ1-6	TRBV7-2	CASSPAGTGHSPLHF
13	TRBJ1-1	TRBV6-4	CASSGQANTEAFF
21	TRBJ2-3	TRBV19	CASSIEWGRFTTNGGTDTQYF
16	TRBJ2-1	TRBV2	CASSEGWASAYNEQFF
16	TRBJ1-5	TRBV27	CASSTTAGGRDRPQHF
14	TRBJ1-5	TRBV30	CAWARDRGTQPQHF